The 6 T cell receptor beta chains below all came from one sample that was sequenced in a study of CXCR3-negative and CXCR3-positive naive CD8 T cells. UMI-labeled 5' RACE TRB cDNA libraries were prepared from the cells. TCRdb re-called the 5' RACE reads; one entry per CDR3 protein, DNA not given. The listing contains more than 7,500 distinct CDR3 sequences. Sequencing was carried out using naive CXCR3- CD8+ T cells from blood. Subset indicated: CD45RO-CCR7+CD27+CD95- naive CD8+ T cells lacking CXCR3 (TNR3-). The receptors derive from a human donor in good health. Some clones in this sample may be carry-over from other donors' samples.

The rearrangement links TRBV28 to TRBJ2-4; TCRdb picks TRBD1, but there is no DNA to check that call. The CDR3 is 14 residues long. Germline CDR1 MDHEN, CDR2 SYDVKM. CDR3 amino acids: CASSFPGAKNIQYF.

V and J are TRBV29-1 and TRBJ2-7; TCRdb picks TRBD1, but there is no DNA to check that call. The germline gives CDR1 SQVTM, CDR2 ANQGSEA. The CDR3 covers 13 residues. CDR3 in amino acids: CSGRTGESYEQYF.

The V gene is TRBV29-1, the J gene TRBJ2-7. Germline V lookup: CDR1 SQVTM, CDR2 ANQGSEA. This CDR3 is built from 13 residues. The CDR3: CSVSVQGSYEQYF.

The gene calls are TRBV12-3 or TRBV12-4 and TRBJ2-7; TCRdb picks TRBD2, but there is no DNA to check that call. CDR3 length: 15 residues. CDR3 loop: CASSFTREVSYEQYF.

The V gene is TRBV7-3, the J gene TRBJ2-7; TCRdb selects TRBD2, and the lack of DNA leaves this call unchecked. Germline V gene sequence: CDR1 SGHTA, CDR2 FQGTGA. CDR3 length: 15 residues. Here the CDR3 reads CASSPEGGPAEEQYF.

V gene TRBV5-1 combines with J gene TRBJ2-1; TCRdb picks TRBD2, but there is no DNA to check that call. The CDR3 consists of 15 residues. The germline V gene encodes CDR1 SGHRS and CDR2 YFSETQ. CDR3: CASYLGLAAYNEQFF.